This TCR beta chain originates from a study of OX40 agonist ivuxolimab in advanced cancers. Turning to the study itself: Dose-escalation patients' cancers were hepatocellular carcinoma, melanoma, renal cell or head and neck cancer. Age averaged around 58 years (range roughly 23 to 80), and roughly 82% were male.

The germline CDR1 and CDR2 sequences are KGHSH and LQKENI. Trimming stripped 3 bases from V and 4 bases from J, with 9 bases between. The CDR3 is 13 amino acids. Assay used: immunoSEQ multiplex PCR; TCRdb lists only in-frame clones, some missing. The sample lists 75,000 to 95,000 clones, roughly 90% occurring once. Exclusion applied to patients with autoimmune disease history or systemic immunosuppression. The clonotype was recovered from an adult with an advanced solid tumor such as melanoma, head and neck, liver or kidney cancer. The gene calls are TRBV18 and TRBJ2-5, with D maybe TRBD1 (6 bases). The input for sequencing was CD4+ or CD8+ T cells sorted from blood, taken in a trial of the OX40 agonist ivuxolimab. The CDR3 sequence: CASSPVGGETQYF. CDR3 DNA sequence: TGTGCCAGCTCACCGGTAGGGGGAGAGACCCAGTACTTC.